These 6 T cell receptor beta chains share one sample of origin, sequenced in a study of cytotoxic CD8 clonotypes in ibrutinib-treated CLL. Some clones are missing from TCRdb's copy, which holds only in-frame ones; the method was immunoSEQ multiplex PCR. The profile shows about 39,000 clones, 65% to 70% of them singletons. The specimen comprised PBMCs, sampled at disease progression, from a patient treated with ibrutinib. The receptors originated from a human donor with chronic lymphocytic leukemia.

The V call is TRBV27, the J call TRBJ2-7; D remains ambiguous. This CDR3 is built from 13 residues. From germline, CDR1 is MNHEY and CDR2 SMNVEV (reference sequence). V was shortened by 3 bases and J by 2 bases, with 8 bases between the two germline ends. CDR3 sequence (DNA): TGTGCCAGCAGTTTTGGCTTGACCTACGAGCAGTACTTC. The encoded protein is CASSFGLTYEQYF.

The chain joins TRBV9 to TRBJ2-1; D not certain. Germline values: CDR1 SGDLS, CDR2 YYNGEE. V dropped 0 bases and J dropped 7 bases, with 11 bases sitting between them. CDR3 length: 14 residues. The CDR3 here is CASSVVPAKNEQFF. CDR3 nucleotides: TGTGCCAGCAGCGTAGTGCCAGCTAAGAATGAGCAGTTCTTC. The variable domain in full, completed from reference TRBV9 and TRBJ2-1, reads DSGVTQTPKHLITATGQRVTLRCSPRSGDLSVYWYQQSLDQGLQFLIQYYNGEERAKGNILERFSAQQFPDLHSELNLSSLELGDSALYFCASSVVPAKNEQFFGPGTRLTVL.

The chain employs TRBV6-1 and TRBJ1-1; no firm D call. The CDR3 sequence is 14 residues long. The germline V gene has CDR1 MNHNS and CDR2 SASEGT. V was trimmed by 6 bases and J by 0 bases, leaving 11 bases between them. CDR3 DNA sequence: TGTGCCAGCAGCCGAACCGACTTGAACACTGAAGCTTTCTTT. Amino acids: CASSRTDLNTEAFF.

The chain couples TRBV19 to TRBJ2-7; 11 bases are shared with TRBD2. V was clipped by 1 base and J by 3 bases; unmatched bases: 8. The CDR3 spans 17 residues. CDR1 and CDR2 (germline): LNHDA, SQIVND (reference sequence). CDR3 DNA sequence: TGTGCCAGTAGTATAGCCCATAGCGGGAGGGGTGACTACGAGCAGTACTTC. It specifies CASSIAHSGRGDYEQYF.

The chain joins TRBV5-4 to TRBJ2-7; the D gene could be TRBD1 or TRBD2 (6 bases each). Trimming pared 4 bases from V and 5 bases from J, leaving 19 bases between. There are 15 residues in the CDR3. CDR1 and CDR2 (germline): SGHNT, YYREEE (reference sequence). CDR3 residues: CASSHGGGSPHEQYF. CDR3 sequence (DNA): TGTGCCAGCAGCCATGGAGGGGGGAGCCCCCACGAGCAGTACTTC. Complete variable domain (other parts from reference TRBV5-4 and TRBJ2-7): ETGVTQSPTHLIKTRGQQVTLRCSSQSGHNTVSWYQQALGQGPQFIFQYYREEENGRGNFPPRFSGLQFPNYSSELNVNALELDDSALYLCASSHGGGSPHEQYFGPGTRLTVT.

Written as DNA, the CDR3 is TGTGCCAGCAGTGCGGGAGGGGTAGCGTACGAGCAGTACTTC. Protein product: CASSAGGVAYEQYF. The rearrangement uses TRBV28 and TRBJ2-7; 9 nucleotides line up with TRBD2. This CDR3 is 14 amino acids long. The germline CDR1 and CDR2 sequences are MDHEN and SYDVKM. Unmatched junction bases numbered 6, after V lost 5 bases and J lost 4 bases.